The next 30 T cell receptor beta chains were all read from a single sample in a study of blood T cells in healthy people across ages. Using a J-beta primer mix together with a sample-barcoded 5' primer, a second PCR was run for about 7 to 12 cycles. TCRdb re-called the 5' RACE reads through MiXCR, storing one row per CDR3 protein. This table holds around 620,000 distinct CDR3 sequences, 27% found once. Sequenced: blood. These receptors were taken from a woman aged 65 to 85 in good health.

The chain couples TRBV4-1 to TRBJ1-2; D unclear. V lost 0 bases, J lost 2 bases, and 7 bases lay in between. This CDR3 contains 14 residues. In germline, CDR1 is MGHRA, CDR2 YSYEKL. The CDR3 protein is CASSQDGRNYGYTF. The CDR3 region has the DNA TGCGCCAGCAGCCAAGATGGACGGAACTATGGCTACACCTTC.

V and J are TRBV29-1 and TRBJ2-5, with D unresolved. The CDR3 loop spans 12 amino acids. Trimming shortened V by 3 bases and J by 4 bases, and 9 bases separated the two germline ends. In germline, CDR1 is SQVTM, CDR2 ANQGSEA. CDR3 DNA sequence: TGCAGCGTTGATGTAGGGTCAGAGACCCAGTACTTC. It is translated as CSVDVGSETQYF.

The rearrangement uses TRBV4-3 and TRBJ1-1; no clear D gene. Trimming left V 5 bases short and J 4 bases short, with 14 bases between. Germline V gene sequence: CDR1 LGHNA, CDR2 YSLEER. The CDR3 spans 14 residues. As DNA, the CDR3 is TGCGCCAGCAGCAGCCGCCACCTGGGCACTGAAGCTTTCTTT. Protein sequence: CASSSRHLGTEAFF.

The table lists this clonotype with a few counts. This sequence joins TRBV27 and TRBJ2-5, with D uncertain. The CDR3 totals 16 residues. The V end lost 6 bases, the J end lost 1 base, and 18 bases lay between the germline ends. Germline CDR1 is MNHEY and CDR2 is SMNVEV (reference sequence). For the CDR3, the DNA is TGTGCCAGCAGATTGGTTGGCAACCCCAGCCAAGAGACCCAGTACTTC. Translation: CASRLVGNPSQETQYF.

This clonotype was counted between two and nine times. This chain connects TRBV7-2 to TRBJ2-1; possible D gene TRBD2, 7 bases. Germline values: CDR1 SGHTA, CDR2 FQGNSA. The CDR3 spans 16 residues. V was shortened by 5 bases and J by 3 bases, with 17 bases between the two germline ends. The CDR3 DNA reads as TGTGCCAGCAGCCCCCCTGGGGGGGCCGTCTACAATGAGCAGTTCTTC. It is translated as CASSPPGGAVYNEQFF.

This clonotype appeared a few times. The J gene is TRBJ2-1, the V gene TRBV18, with D tentatively TRBD1 or TRBD2 (7 bases each). Between the trimmed V and J ends, which lost 3 bases and 1 base, there was a span of 13 bases. The CDR3 loop spans 16 amino acids. Germline V gene sequence: CDR1 KGHSH, CDR2 LQKENI. The CDR3 DNA is TGTGCCAGCTCACCCAGGGGGGGGGCGTCCTACAATGAGCAGTTCTTC. As protein: CASSPRGGASYNEQFF.

This clonotype occurred a few times. The V gene is TRBV19, the J gene TRBJ2-3, with D perhaps matching TRBD2 (5 bases). The CDR3 loop spans 13 amino acids. Germline V gene sequence: CDR1 LNHDA, CDR2 SQIVND (reference sequence). The V and J ends lost 2 bases and 8 bases respectively, with 11 bases between them. The CDR3 DNA reads TGTGCCAGTAGTATACTACTAGAGTCTACGCAGTATTTT. It specifies CASSILLESTQYF.

This clonotype was seen a handful of times. The chain combines TRBV7-2 with TRBJ2-4; the D gene is possibly TRBD1 (5 bases). This CDR3 has 13 residues. V gave up 2 bases and J gave up 6 bases, with 8 bases separating them. Germline CDR1 SGHTA, CDR2 FQGNSA. Here the CDR3 DNA reads TGTGCCAGCAGCTTATGGCAGGGAAACATTCAGTACTTC. Residues: CASSLWQGNIQYF.

This clonotype was observed a handful of times. The chain links TRBV30 to TRBJ2-7; 8 positions agree with TRBD2. In germline, CDR1 is GTSNPN, CDR2 SVGIG (reference sequence). CDR3 length: 13 residues. Trimming at V came to 1 base and at J to 1 base, leaving 0 bases not matched to a gene. The CDR3 region has the DNA TGTGCCTGGAGTGCGGGAGGGTCCTACGAGCAGTACTTC. Translating gives CAWSAGGSYEQYF.

The chain carries TRBV14 and TRBJ1-1; D gene uncertain. V gave up 3 bases and J gave up 0 bases, with 20 bases separating them. Germline values: CDR1 SGHDN, CDR2 FVKESK. CDR3 length: 18 amino acids. The CDR3 region has the DNA TGTGCCAGCAGCCAGACGGAGGGTGTTTTTCATGTGAACACTGAAGCTTTCTTT. As protein: CASSQTEGVFHVNTEAFF.

The chain employs TRBV29-1 and TRBJ1-2, with 7 bases aligning to TRBD1. The CDR3 runs to 12 residues. J was trimmed by 6 bases and V by 7 bases; bases with no gene match: 8. Germline loops: CDR1 SQVTM, CDR2 ANQGSEA. The CDR3 bases are TGCAGCGCGAACAGGGGTGGGGATGGCTACACCTTC. This translates into CSANRGGDGYTF.

This rearrangement joins TRBV20-1 to TRBJ2-7; 9 bases map to TRBD2. V gave up 0 bases and J gave up 5 bases; unmatched junction bases: 5. CDR1 and CDR2 from the germline V gene are DFQATT and SNEGSKA (reference sequence). CDR3 size: 14 residues. The CDR3 is CSAREASGINEQYF. The CDR3 coding sequence is TGCAGTGCTAGAGAGGCTAGCGGGATTAACGAGCAGTACTTC.

The chain recombines TRBV9 with TRBJ2-5; D possibly corresponds to TRBD1 (6 bases). V was pared by 3 bases and J by 4 bases, with 16 bases between. Germline-derived CDR1 and CDR2 are SGDLS and YYNGEE. This CDR3 is built from 15 residues. The CDR3 loop reads CASSDKTGLGETQYF. The CDR3 bases are TGTGCCAGCAGCGATAAGACAGGTCTGGGAGAGACCCAGTACTTC.

This clonotype has a handful of counts. The chain employs TRBV5-1 and TRBJ1-2; a weak D match, TRBD1 (6 bases). CDR3 size: 14 residues. Germline V CDR1 and CDR2: SGHRS, YFSETQ. V was clipped by 6 bases and J by 4 bases, with 16 bases between them. CDR3 coding DNA: TGCGCCAGCACCGTCGGGGGGGGCGCCTATGGCTACACCTTC. It specifies CASTVGGGAYGYTF. Complete variable domain (other parts from reference TRBV5-1 and TRBJ1-2): KAGVTQTPRYLIKTRGQQVTLSCSPISGHRSVSWYQQTPGQGLQFLFEYFSETQRNKGNFPGRFSGRQFSNSRSEMNVSTLELGDSALYLCASTVGGGAYGYTFGSGTRLTVV.

This clonotype appeared a few times. The CDR3 here is CASSLLAGTGVNEQYF. CDR3 DNA sequence: TGCGCCAGCAGCTTGCTGGCCGGGACAGGGGTGAACGAGCAGTACTTC. V is TRBV5-1 and J is TRBJ2-7; 10 bases fit TRBD1. This CDR3 is built from 16 residues. Per germline, CDR1 SGHRS and CDR2 YFSETQ. The J segment lost 5 bases and the V segment lost 1 base, leaving 9 bases of the junction unmatched.

This clonotype was detected a few times. Lacking the conserved final phenylalanine or tryptophan, this CDR3 likely reflects a read error. The J gene is TRBJ2-7, the V gene TRBV5-1; D is undetermined. V gave up 4 bases and J gave up 7 bases, with 18 bases separating them. Germline assignment: CDR1 SGHRS and CDR2 YFSETQ. This CDR3 has 14 amino acids. DNA of the CDR3: TGCGCCAGCAGCCCCCCGGAAGGAGTCGGGGAGCAGTACCTC. Protein sequence: CASSPPEGVGEQYL.

The V and J genes are TRBV19 and TRBJ1-2; 9 bases align to TRBD1. This CDR3 comprises 16 residues. Germline V gene data show CDR1 as LNHDA and CDR2 as SQIVND (reference sequence). Trimming at V came to 5 bases and at J to 2 bases, leaving 9 bases not matched to a gene. The CDR3 DNA follows: TGTGCCAGTAGTCTTGGGACAGGGACACCCAACTATGGCTACACCTTC. Protein: CASSLGTGTPNYGYTF.

This clonotype appeared a few times. The V gene is TRBV11-3, the J gene TRBJ2-5; 11 bases align to TRBD2. Gene TRBJ2-1 matches the end of the DNA better, so the J call may be wrong. There are 16 residues in the CDR3. In germline, CDR1 is SGHNT, CDR2 YENEEA. In DNA form, the CDR3 reads TGTGCCAGCAGCTTAGGAACCACTAGCGGGAGTAATAAGCAGTTCTTC. This gives the protein CASSLGTTSGSNKQFF.

This chain joins TRBV7-2 and TRBJ1-2; 8 positions agree with TRBD1. Germline V gives CDR1 SGHTA, CDR2 FQGNSA. V shed 4 bases and J 1 base; nucleotides not matched to a gene: 14. This CDR3 is built from 18 residues. The CDR3, as DNA: TGTGCCAGCAGCTCCGTACCGACACCGACAGGGGTTAACTATGGCTACACCTTC. This translates into CASSSVPTPTGVNYGYTF.

The table lists this clonotype with a few counts. A single base separates this from a much larger clone, so it may be a read error. The chain recombines TRBV25-1 with TRBJ1-2, with D unresolved. Germline assignment: CDR1 MGHDK and CDR2 SYGVNS. The CDR3 covers 18 residues. In DNA, the CDR3 is TGTACCAGCAGTGATTCGAAGGCCACGGATGAGGAGGACTATGGCTACACCTTC. Translated: CTSSDSKATDEEDYGYTF.

This clonotype was seen a few times. J is TRBJ1-6 and V is TRBV11-3; no definite D call. Per germline, CDR1 SGHNT and CDR2 YENEEA. V was cut by 1 base and J by 5 bases, with 6 bases left in between. The CDR3 runs to 14 residues. The CDR3 DNA sequence: TGTGCCAGCAGCTTAGGTGGGAATAATTCACCCCTCCACTTT. Its translation is CASSLGGNNSPLHF.

This clonotype came up a few times. The chain couples TRBV30 to TRBJ2-3, with D perhaps being TRBD1 or TRBD2 (5 bases each). Germline V CDR1 and CDR2: GTSNPN, SVGIG (reference sequence). This CDR3 region has 16 residues. Trimming took 4 bases from V and 2 from J, leaving 19 bases between them. CDR3 nucleotide sequence: TGTGCCTGGATGAGCTCTGGGGACCAGCACACAGATACGCAGTATTTT. Amino acids: CAWMSSGDQHTDTQYF.

This clonotype has only a few counts. The chain is built from TRBV29-1 and TRBJ1-3; a weak D match, TRBD1 (5 bases). Germline V lookup: CDR1 SQVTM, CDR2 ANQGSEA. Trimming cost V 5 bases and J 0 bases, with 8 bases left between them. The CDR3 is 13 residues long. The CDR3 loop is CSVRTNSGNTIYF. The CDR3 DNA reads as TGCAGCGTTCGGACAAACTCTGGAAACACCATATATTTT.

The rearrangement links TRBV10-3 to TRBJ1-1; 10 bases match TRBD1. With 7 bases clipped from V and 4 bases from J, the junction kept 3 bases outside the gene matches. Germline V gives CDR1 ENHRY, CDR2 SYGVKD. The length of the CDR3 is 13 residues. Here the CDR3 reads CAINGTGATEAFF. CDR3 in DNA: TGTGCCATCAACGGGACAGGGGCCACTGAAGCTTTCTTT.

This clonotype was observed a handful of times. The chain joins TRBV20-1 to TRBJ2-4; maybe TRBD1 (5 bases). V was clipped by 5 bases and J by 8 bases, with 16 bases between them. The germline gives CDR1 DFQATT, CDR2 SNEGSKA (reference sequence). The CDR3 has 13 amino acids. Here the CDR3 DNA reads TGCAGTGCTGAGGACGCCAGGGTACACATTCAGTACTTC. Its translation: CSAEDARVHIQYF.

The chain carries TRBV9 and TRBJ2-7, with 10 bases aligning to TRBD1. Germline V CDR1 and CDR2: SGDLS, YYNGEE. CDR3 length equals 15 residues. Trimming took 3 bases from V and 6 from J; bases not matched to a gene: 9. CDR3 bases: TGTGCCAGCAGCGCCGCCGGGACAGGGGTATCCGAGCAGTACTTC. Encoded protein: CASSAAGTGVSEQYF.

CDR3 sequence reads: CASSLISSYNSPLHF. DNA for the CDR3: TGTGCCAGCAGCTTAATAAGCTCCTATAATTCACCCCTCCACTTT. V gene TRBV7-2 combines with J gene TRBJ1-6; D not resolved. In germline, CDR1 is SGHTA, CDR2 FQGNSA. V lost 2 bases and J lost 0, with 5 bases in between. The CDR3 totals 15 residues.

This clonotype was counted a few times. The J gene is TRBJ1-1, the V gene TRBV20-1; tentatively, D is TRBD1 (5 bases). The CDR3 totals 13 residues. The ends were cut back, 0 bases at V and 9 bases at J, with 14 bases in the middle. CDR1 and CDR2 from the germline V gene are DFQATT and SNEGSKA (reference sequence). The CDR3, as DNA: TGCAGTGCTAGAGATAGGGCACGGGGCCAAGCTTTCTTT. This gives the protein CSARDRARGQAFF.

This clonotype has more than one count but fewer than ten. The V call is TRBV15, the J call TRBJ2-6; D might be TRBD1 (5 bases). This CDR3 spans 19 amino acids. Germline assignment: CDR1 LNHNV and CDR2 YYDKDF (reference sequence). Trimming took off 6 bases at V and 2 bases at J, with 23 bases between the two ends. CDR3 in DNA: TGTGCCACCAGACCCCCCCAGGGAAGGTACGTGGCTGGGGCCAACGTCCTGACTTTC. Its protein is CATRPPQGRYVAGANVLTF.

This clonotype was counted only a few times. V usage is TRBV2 and J usage is TRBJ1-6; a weak D match, TRBD1 (6 bases). Trimming left V 3 bases short and J 0 bases short, with 9 bases between. The CDR3 contains 16 residues. Germline lookup yields CDR1 SNHLY and CDR2 FYNNEI. The CDR3 DNA sequence: TGTGCCAGCAGTGACAGGGGAAGCTCCTATAATTCACCCCTCCACTTT. Its translation is CASSDRGSSYNSPLHF.